The present TCR beta chain was sequenced within a study of CDR3 diversity in severe acne. The count of this clonotype is one. TCRdb re-called the PCR reads with MiXCR, one entry per CDR3 protein. The table shows tens of thousands of distinct CDR3 sequences, with 51% occurring only once. Germline loops: CDR1 SGHDT, CDR2 YYEEEE. V was clipped by 1 base and J by 0 bases, with 13 bases between them. CDR3 length: 16 residues. The TCR originated in a male donor in good health, without acne. Source material: blood. The chain combines TRBV5-6 with TRBJ1-1; D is perhaps TRBD1 (5 bases). DNA for the CDR3: TGTGCCAGCAGCTTGTTATGGCCAGGGCTGAACACTGAAGCTTTCTTT. Protein product: CASSLLWPGLNTEAFF.